The source of this T cell receptor (beta chain) is a study of shared clonotypes between healthy human individuals. Profiled with immunoSEQ multiplex PCR; TCRdb holds only in-frame clones, not every one. The repertoire has approximately 1,000,000 clones, roughly 80% of them found once; the top ten carry 0.89%. This clone occurred once. The V segment lost 5 bases and the J segment 0 bases; nucleotides outside the gene matches: 6. The CDR3 extends over 17 amino acids. CDR1 and CDR2 (germline): LNHDA, SQIVND (reference sequence). This receptor was taken from a man between 18 and 29 years old in good health. Some clones in this sample may be carry-over from other donors' samples. Sequencing was carried out using memory CD4+ T cells from PBMCs. The subset here: CD45RA-negative fraction. This chain uses TRBV19 with TRBJ2-1, with TRBD2 matching 11 bases. CDR3 protein: CASSSTSGTNSYNEQFF. DNA of the CDR3: TGTGCCAGTAGTTCGACTAGCGGGACAAACTCCTACAATGAGCAGTTCTTC.